This note documents a single T cell receptor (beta chain) sequence. Antigen: not known. The data were taken from a study of T cells in Graves' hyperthyroidism and ophthalmopathy. Study-wide points: It was a median around 6 months before onset that the model predicted ophthalmopathy.

It was RNA transcripts that yielded the amplified TCR beta CDR3 regions. In the first-round RT-PCR of the TCR CDR3, the HTBI primer set was used. Each CDR3 protein is one row after TCRdb ran MiXCR on the multiplex PCR reads. The sample shows about 200,000 distinct CDR3 sequences, about 16% of them seen only once. The V and J ends lost 5 bases and 5 bases respectively, with 13 bases between them. From germline, CDR1 is LNHDA and CDR2 SQIVND (reference sequence). CDR3 length: 14 residues. The clonotype was recovered from a man aged 35 to 55 with Graves' hyperthyroidism. Source material: blood. The chain is built from TRBV19 and TRBJ2-1; maybe TRBD2 (5 bases). The CDR3 protein is CASSGRVFHNEQFF. The CDR3 DNA reads TGTGCCAGTAGTGGGCGGGTGTTCCACAATGAGCAGTTCTTC.